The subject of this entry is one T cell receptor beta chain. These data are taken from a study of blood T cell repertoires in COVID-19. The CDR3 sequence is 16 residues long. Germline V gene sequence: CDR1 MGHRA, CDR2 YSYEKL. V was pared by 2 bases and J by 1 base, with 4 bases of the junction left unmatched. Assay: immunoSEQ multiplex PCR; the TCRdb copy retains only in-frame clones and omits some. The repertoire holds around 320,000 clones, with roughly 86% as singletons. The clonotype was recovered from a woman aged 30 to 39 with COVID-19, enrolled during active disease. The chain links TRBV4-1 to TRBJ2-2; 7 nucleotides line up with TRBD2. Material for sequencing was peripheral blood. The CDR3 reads CASSQNWGGNTGELFF. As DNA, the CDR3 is TGCGCCAGCAGCCAAAATTGGGGGGGGAACACCGGGGAGCTGTTTTTT.